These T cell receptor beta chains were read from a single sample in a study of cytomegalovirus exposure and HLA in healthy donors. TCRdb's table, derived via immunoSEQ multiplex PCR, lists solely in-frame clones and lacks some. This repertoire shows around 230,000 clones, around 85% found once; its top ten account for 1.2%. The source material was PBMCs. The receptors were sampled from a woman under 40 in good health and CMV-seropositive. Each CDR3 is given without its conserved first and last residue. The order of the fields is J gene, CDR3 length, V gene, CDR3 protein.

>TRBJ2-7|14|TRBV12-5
ASGLYPSGSSYEQY
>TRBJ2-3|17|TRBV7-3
ASSLSPTGGPRVTDTQY
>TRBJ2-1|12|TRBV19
ASSMTGVGNEQF
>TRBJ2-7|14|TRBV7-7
ASSLETSGRSNEQY
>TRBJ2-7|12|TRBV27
ASSPTSGTYEQY
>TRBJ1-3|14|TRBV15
ATSRDLGSGENTIY
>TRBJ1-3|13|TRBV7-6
ASSLTGNSGNTIY
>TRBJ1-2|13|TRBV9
ASSVMRELNYGYT
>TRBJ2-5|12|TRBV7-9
ASSLPTGKETQY
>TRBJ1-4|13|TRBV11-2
ASSSTGGLNEKLF